The clone carrying this TCR beta chain was observed at least ten times. What it recognizes is unknown. Researchers used 5'RACE with constant-segment primers to make TCR alpha and TCR beta cDNA libraries that carry sample barcodes and UMIs. TCRdb fed the 5' RACE reads into MiXCR, producing one record per CDR3 protein. The data contain 35,000 to 40,000 distinct CDR3 sequences, roughly 6.1% of them singletons. The CDR3 contains 15 residues. Germline V gene sequence: CDR1 WSHSY, CDR2 SAAADI. V was cut by 4 bases and J by 8 bases, with 17 bases left in between. The entry originates in a study of T-cell memory formation after mild COVID-19. Study details: TCR clustering was largely donor specific.

Study-wide results and limits: In pre-infection memory, a portion of responding clones appeared, which suggested that cross-reactive memory joined. From day 15 to 85, contracting clones were balanced between CD4 and CD8, whereas later expanders leaned toward CD4+.

The sequenced sample consisted of PBMCs or a T cell subset sorted from them (not recorded which). This clonotype was sampled from an adult who had mild COVID-19 (a few samples of this study predate the infection). Cell type and time point are not known. The genes are TRBV10-2 and TRBJ1-4; D is unresolved. CDR3 coding DNA: TGCGCCAGCAGTGTCCACATGGCCCCCGGGGAAAAACTGTTTTTT. Translation gives CASSVHMAPGEKLFF.